A selection of T cell receptor beta chains follows, all from one sample in a study of identical twins. In TCRdb, the 5' RACE reads were re-called with MiXCR into one record per CDR3 protein. The table has fewer than 650,000 distinct CDR3 sequences, around a tenth seen once; the top ten hold roughly 3%. This same sample was also part of a study on yellow fever vaccine responses in identical twins.

Sequences were obtained from PBMCs. The source is a woman younger than 35 in good health. Both conserved end residues are part of each CDR3. Fields, in order: clone size, D gene, V gene, J gene, CDR3 protein, CDR3 DNA. The D gene is left open where the match is weak. For some rows the clone size is stated as once, few or many, or as a class when expanded; others skip it.

size: few
D: -
V: TRBV6-5
J: TRBJ1-2
CDR3: CASSYSDKFGYTF
DNA: TGTGCCAGCAGTTACTCGGACAAGTTTGGCTACACCTTC

size: -
D: TRBD2
V: TRBV4-3
J: TRBJ2-1
CDR3: CASSLDLAGEGNEQFF
DNA: TGCGCCAGCAGCCTTGACCTAGCGGGAGAGGGAAATGAGCAGTTCTTC

size: many
D: -
V: TRBV20-1
J: TRBJ2-7
CDR3: CSARDFYEQYF
DNA: TGCAGTGCTAGGGACTTTTACGAGCAGTACTTC

size: few
D: -
V: TRBV20-1
J: TRBJ2-2
CDR3: CSAREGQSSNTGELFF
DNA: TGCAGTGCTAGAGAGGGTCAGAGCTCCAACACCGGGGAGCTGTTTTTT

size: many
D: -
V: TRBV27
J: TRBJ1-1
CDR3: CASSLRDGNTEAFF
DNA: TGTGCCAGCAGTCTCAGGGATGGGAACACTGAAGCTTTCTTT

size: -
D: TRBD2
V: TRBV7-3
J: TRBJ2-1
CDR3: CASSFRGLAGGPSEQFF
DNA: TGTGCCAGCAGCTTCCGCGGACTAGCGGGGGGGCCGAGTGAGCAGTTCTTC

size: -
D: TRBD2
V: TRBV29-1
J: TRBJ2-5
CDR3: CSVEDRAGGPEETQYF
DNA: TGCAGCGTTGAAGATCGTGCGGGAGGGCCTGAAGAGACCCAGTACTTC

size: -
D: TRBD2
V: TRBV4-2
J: TRBJ2-3
CDR3: CASMGLAGPLDTQYF
DNA: TGTGCCAGCATGGGACTAGCGGGGCCCCTGGATACGCAGTATTTT

size: -
D: TRBD1
V: TRBV7-8
J: TRBJ2-7
CDR3: CASSWTGFEQYF
DNA: TGTGCCAGCAGCTGGACAGGGTTTGAGCAGTACTTC

size: many
D: -
V: TRBV6-4
J: TRBJ2-6
CDR3: CASGTRLGSGANVLTF
DNA: TGTGCCAGCGGAACCCGTTTAGGGTCCGGGGCCAACGTCCTGACTTTC

size: -
D: -
V: TRBV27
J: TRBJ2-7
CDR3: CASWGYDRAYEQYF
DNA: TGTGCCAGCTGGGGGTACGACAGAGCCTACGAGCAGTACTTC

size: many
D: TRBD1
V: TRBV7-9
J: TRBJ2-5
CDR3: CASRSTPGGWETQYF
DNA: TGTGCCAGCAGGTCAACCCCAGGGGGTTGGGAGACCCAGTACTTC

size: -
D: -
V: TRBV25-1
J: TRBJ2-7
CDR3: CASSDQGSRVFGGEQYF
DNA: TGTGCCAGCAGTGACCAGGGATCTCGTGTGTTCGGGGGCGAGCAGTACTTC

size: many
D: -
V: TRBV29-1
J: TRBJ2-1
CDR3: CSVSQWASGNEQFF
DNA: TGCAGCGTTTCTCAGTGGGCCTCCGGCAATGAGCAGTTCTTC

size: few
D: -
V: TRBV4-1
J: TRBJ2-3
CDR3: CASSQVGLPDTQYF
DNA: TGCGCCAGCAGCCAAGTTGGCCTCCCAGATACGCAGTATTTT

size: few
D: TRBD1
V: TRBV20-1
J: TRBJ1-2
CDR3: CSASLQGGYGYTF
DNA: TGCAGTGCTAGTCTCCAGGGGGGTTATGGCTACACCTTC

size: -
D: -
V: TRBV28
J: TRBJ2-7
CDR3: CASSLFGGARGYEQYF
DNA: TGTGCCAGCAGTTTATTTGGCGGAGCAAGAGGGTACGAGCAGTACTTC

size: -
D: TRBD1
V: TRBV6-4
J: TRBJ1-1
CDR3: CASRPQGEDTEAFF
DNA: TGTGCCAGCAGACCACAGGGGGAGGACACTGAAGCTTTCTTT

size: -
D: -
V: TRBV7-2
J: TRBJ2-7
CDR3: CASSPNQVGEQYF
DNA: TGTGCCAGCAGCCCCAATCAGGTGGGCGAGCAGTACTTC

size: few
D: TRBD2
V: TRBV6-2/TRBV6-3
J: TRBJ2-7
CDR3: CASRSQGLARIHPYEQYF
DNA: TGTGCCAGCAGGTCCCAGGGACTAGCAAGGATTCATCCCTACGAGCAGTACTTC

size: -
D: TRBD1
V: TRBV14
J: TRBJ1-1
CDR3: CASKGQGDWTEAFF
DNA: TGTGCCAGCAAGGGACAGGGGGACTGGACTGAAGCTTTCTTT

size: -
D: TRBD1
V: TRBV20-1
J: TRBJ1-5
CDR3: CSTGGGNQPQHF
DNA: TGCAGTACAGGGGGCGGCAATCAGCCCCAGCATTTT

size: many
D: TRBD1
V: TRBV25-1
J: TRBJ1-4
CDR3: CASSRDRVGGSNEKLFF
DNA: TGTGCCAGCAGCCGGGACAGGGTTGGAGGGAGTAATGAAAAACTGTTTTTT

size: many
D: TRBD1
V: TRBV24-1
J: TRBJ2-6
CDR3: CATSRTGSANVLTF
DNA: TGTGCCACCAGCAGGACAGGATCTGCCAACGTCCTGACTTTC

size: -
D: TRBD2
V: TRBV11-2
J: TRBJ2-5
CDR3: CASSLRGLAGNQETQYF
DNA: TGTGCCAGCAGCTTAAGGGGACTAGCGGGGAATCAAGAGACCCAGTACTTC

size: -
D: TRBD1
V: TRBV12-3/TRBV12-4
J: TRBJ2-7
CDR3: CASSLAGGTGLYEQYF
DNA: TGTGCCAGCAGTTTAGCGGGGGGGACAGGGTTGTACGAGCAGTACTTC

size: many
D: TRBD1
V: TRBV5-6
J: TRBJ1-2
CDR3: CASSLADRGVGGYTF
DNA: TGTGCCAGCAGCTTGGCCGACAGGGGAGTAGGAGGCTACACCTTC

size: -
D: TRBD1
V: TRBV6-5
J: TRBJ1-2
CDR3: CASSYSAGGSDGYTF
DNA: TGTGCCAGCAGTTATAGCGCAGGGGGCAGCGATGGCTACACCTTC

size: many
D: -
V: TRBV12-3/TRBV12-4
J: TRBJ2-2
CDR3: CASRRDPGTGELFF
DNA: TGTGCCAGCAGAAGGGACCCGGGCACCGGGGAGCTGTTTTTT

size: many
D: -
V: TRBV20-1
J: TRBJ2-7
CDR3: CSGGFVVGEQYF
DNA: TGCAGTGGGGGGTTCGTGGTGGGCGAGCAGTACTTC

size: few
D: -
V: TRBV5-5
J: TRBJ2-7
CDR3: CASSLIRRDGNYEQYF
DNA: TGTGCCAGCAGCCTAATACGCCGGGACGGGAACTACGAGCAGTACTTC

size: many
D: -
V: TRBV28
J: TRBJ2-4
CDR3: CASSTPRRDKNIQYF
DNA: TGTGCCAGCAGTACCCCCCGTCGGGACAAAAACATTCAGTACTTC

size: many
D: -
V: TRBV20-1
J: TRBJ2-7
CDR3: CSAHRERGQYF
DNA: TGCAGTGCTCACAGGGAGCGGGGGCAGTACTTC

size: -
D: -
V: TRBV13
J: TRBJ2-3
CDR3: CASSFRGVDTQYF
DNA: TGTGCCAGCAGCTTCCGAGGGGTTGATACGCAGTATTTT

size: many
D: TRBD1
V: TRBV29-1
J: TRBJ1-2
CDR3: CSVEQGATYGYTF
DNA: TGCAGCGTCGAACAGGGGGCGACCTATGGCTACACCTTC

size: many
D: TRBD1
V: TRBV12-3/TRBV12-4
J: TRBJ2-1
CDR3: CASSTTGGDYNEQFF
DNA: TGTGCCAGCAGTACGACAGGGGGGGACTACAATGAGCAGTTCTTC

size: -
D: -
V: TRBV27
J: TRBJ2-3
CDR3: CASSLFLDSFTDTQYF
DNA: TGTGCCAGCAGTTTATTCTTGGACAGCTTCACAGATACGCAGTATTTT

size: once
D: -
V: TRBV18
J: TRBJ2-5
CDR3: CASSTGDLETQYF
DNA: TGTGCCAGCTCAACCGGGGACCTAGAGACCCAGTACTTC

size: few
D: TRBD2
V: TRBV7-7
J: TRBJ2-7
CDR3: CASGPSGSSYEQYF
DNA: TGTGCTAGCGGGCCTAGCGGGAGCTCCTACGAGCAGTACTTC

size: -
D: -
V: TRBV18
J: TRBJ2-5
CDR3: CASSRQPIPQETQYF
DNA: TGTGCCAGCTCACGTCAGCCCATACCCCAAGAGACCCAGTACTTC

size: -
D: TRBD1
V: TRBV3-1
J: TRBJ2-7
CDR3: CASSQDQAGGREQYF
DNA: TGTGCCAGCAGCCAAGATCAGGCAGGGGGTCGCGAGCAGTACTTC

size: few
D: -
V: TRBV11-3
J: TRBJ2-1
CDR3: CASSLGPGDYNEQFF
DNA: TGTGCCAGCAGCTTAGGCCCGGGGGACTACAATGAGCAGTTCTTC

size: few
D: -
V: TRBV29-1
J: TRBJ1-1
CDR3: CSAEQGTEAFF
DNA: TGCAGCGCCGAACAGGGTACTGAAGCTTTCTTT

size: many
D: -
V: TRBV14
J: TRBJ2-5
CDR3: CASSQEAWGQETQYF
DNA: TGTGCCAGCAGCCAAGAAGCTTGGGGACAAGAGACCCAGTACTTC

size: few
D: TRBD2
V: TRBV5-1
J: TRBJ2-1
CDR3: CASSSGLANYNEQFF
DNA: TGCGCCAGCAGCTCCGGACTAGCGAATTACAATGAGCAGTTCTTC

size: -
D: TRBD1
V: TRBV18
J: TRBJ2-7
CDR3: CASSPLPGGYEQYF
DNA: TGTGCCAGCTCACCACTTCCAGGGGGTTACGAGCAGTACTTC